This record looks at one T cell receptor (beta chain) sequence and its context. Its antigen remains unidentified. The entry originates in a study of OX40 agonist ivuxolimab in advanced cancers. Findings and caveats of the study: On average, CD8+ T cells had more expanded clones than CD4+.

CDR3 length equals 15 residues. CDR1 is SGHTA, CDR2 FQGTGA, per germline. V shed 6 bases and J 4 bases; nucleotides not matched to a gene: 7. The repertoire was sequenced with immunoSEQ multiplex PCR; TCRdb's copy has only in-frame clones and lacks some. The sample holds 30,000 to 45,000 clones, about three quarters seen once. Sampled blood was obtained at baseline, cycle 4 day 1, and cycle 7 day 1. The chain is built from TRBV7-3 and TRBJ2-1; 9 nucleotides line up with TRBD2. This clonotype was obtained from an adult with an advanced solid tumor such as melanoma, head and neck, liver or kidney cancer. The sequenced sample was CD4+ or CD8+ T cells sorted from blood, obtained in a trial of the OX40 agonist ivuxolimab. CDR3: CASSLNSGSYNEQFF. Here the CDR3 DNA reads TGTGCCAGCAGTTTGAATAGCGGGAGTTACAATGAGCAGTTCTTC.